A single sample is the source of the 19 T cell receptor beta chains below, sequenced in a study of cytomegalovirus exposure and HLA in healthy donors. Repertoires were generated with immunoSEQ multiplex PCR, while TCRdb's copy carries only in-frame clones and drops some. The sample holds some 110,000 clones, 86% seen once. The sequenced sample was PBMCs. The origin of the receptors is a man aged 18 to 30 in good health and CMV-seronegative.

The chain recombines TRBV30 with TRBJ1-3; no reliable D call. This CDR3 spans 14 amino acids. Germline V gene sequence: CDR1 GTSNPN, CDR2 SVGIG (reference sequence). With 4 bases removed from V and 0 bases from J, the gap between germline ends came to 10 bases. CDR3 in DNA: TGTGCCTGGAAAAAAGCCCTCTCTGGAAACACCATATATTTT. Amino acids: CAWKKALSGNTIYF.

V usage is TRBV5-6 and J usage is TRBJ2-3, with TRBD1 as a possible D gene (6 bases). Germline CDR1 and CDR2: SGHDT and YYEEEE. Trimming took off 1 base at V and 4 bases at J, with 10 bases between the two ends. The CDR3 has 14 residues. CDR3 bases: TGTGCCAGCAGCTTGAGGGGGTTTCCAGATACGCAGTATTTT. Encoded protein: CASSLRGFPDTQYF.

This clone was counted a single time. The genes are TRBV13 and TRBJ1-1; the D is unclear. CDR1 is PRHDT and CDR2 is FYEKMQ in the germline V gene (reference sequence). The CDR3 spans 14 residues. V was cut by 0 bases and J by 6 bases, with 11 bases left in between. CDR3 in DNA: TGTGCCAGCAGCTTAGGCCGCGGGGTCCCTGAAGCTTTCTTT. Its translation is CASSLGRGVPEAFF.

The CDR3 DNA sequence: TGTGCCAGCAGCTTACGACAGAACTCCTACAATGAGCAGTTCTTC. Its translation is CASSLRQNSYNEQFF. The chain couples TRBV7-2 to TRBJ2-1; TRBD1 might be the D (5 bases). Germline CDR1 reads SGHTA; CDR2 reads FQGNSA. The V and J ends lost 2 bases and 0 bases respectively, with 8 bases between them. The CDR3 is 15 amino acids. Full variable domain (rest looked up from reference TRBV7-2 and TRBJ2-1): GAGVSQSPSNKVTEKGKDVELRCDPISGHTALYWYRQSLGQGLEFLIYFQGNSAPDKSGLPSDRFSAERTGGSVSTLTIQRTQQEDSAVYLCASSLRQNSYNEQFFGPGTRLTVL.

This chain uses TRBV7-9 with TRBJ1-3, with D uncertain. The CDR3 covers 15 residues. The germline CDR1 and CDR2 sequences are SEHNR and FQNEAQ (reference sequence). V lost 6 bases to trimming and J lost 0 bases, with 12 bases between them. The CDR3 here is CASSLIVDSGNTIYF. Here the CDR3 DNA reads TGTGCCAGCAGTCTAATCGTCGACTCTGGAAACACCATATATTTT.

The chain couples TRBV6-1 to TRBJ1-6, with a possible D match to TRBD1 (6 bases). Trimming left V 5 bases short and J 4 bases short, with 12 bases between. The CDR3 contains 15 residues. Germline V gene sequence: CDR1 MNHNS, CDR2 SASEGT. The CDR3 here is CASSTTGIYNSPLHF. Written as DNA, the CDR3 is TGTGCCAGCAGTACAACAGGGATTTATAATTCACCCCTCCACTTT.

The gene calls are TRBV6-1 and TRBJ2-3; possibly TRBD2 for D (5 bases). Per the germline V gene, CDR1 is MNHNS and CDR2 is SASEGT. The V end was cut by 4 bases, the J end by 0 bases, with 8 bases between. The CDR3 sequence is 14 residues long. CDR3 protein: CASSAGGSTDTQYF. For the CDR3, the DNA is TGTGCCAGCAGTGCCGGCGGGAGCACAGATACGCAGTATTTT.

The chain has TRBV2 and TRBJ2-6; D unclear. The CDR3 is 15 amino acids. V shed 8 bases and J shed 4 bases, with 15 bases lying between them. The germline gives CDR1 SNHLY, CDR2 FYNNEI. The CDR3 region is CASGQVAPGANVLTF. The DNA for the CDR3 is TGTGCCAGCGGTCAGGTGGCACCGGGGGCCAACGTCCTGACTTTC.

In this sample, this clone turned up a few times. The chain uses TRBV28 and TRBJ1-5; TRBD1 aligns across 8 bases. The CDR3 contains 14 residues. Trimming removed 6 bases from V and 2 bases from J; junction bases left unmatched: 3. The germline CDR1 and CDR2 sequences are MDHEN and SYDVKM. The CDR3: CASRGQVGNQPQHF. The CDR3 bases are TGTGCCAGCAGGGGACAGGTGGGCAATCAGCCCCAGCATTTT.

The CDR3 region has the DNA TGCAGCGCCTGGGAGCGCAATGAGCAGTTCTTC. This gives the protein CSAWERNEQFF. The chain joins TRBV29-1 to TRBJ2-1; the D gene is possibly TRBD2 (5 bases). The germline V and J ends were trimmed by 7 bases and 6 bases, with 10 bases remaining between them. The CDR3 has 11 residues. Germline V gene sequence: CDR1 SQVTM, CDR2 ANQGSEA.

The CDR3 DNA reads TGTGCCAGCAGCTTAGCGGGGGGGCTTGGAGATACGCAGTATTTT. Its protein is CASSLAGGLGDTQYF. The chain links TRBV11-2 to TRBJ2-3, with 8 bases identical to TRBD2. Germline V lookup: CDR1 SGHAT, CDR2 FQNNGV. The CDR3 runs 15 residues. The J segment lost 5 bases and the V segment lost 1 base, leaving 5 bases of the junction unmatched.

This clone was seen more than once but under ten times. This chain uses TRBV5-1 with TRBJ2-7; possible D gene TRBD2, 6 bases. The ends were cut back, 0 bases at V and 2 bases at J, with 12 bases in the middle. The CDR3 contains 15 residues. Per the germline V gene, CDR1 is SGHRS and CDR2 is YFSETQ. CDR3 in amino acids: CASSLGGLPAYEQYF. In DNA form, the CDR3 reads TGCGCCAGCAGCTTGGGGGGACTCCCGGCCTACGAGCAGTACTTC.

This sequence joins TRBV5-4 and TRBJ2-3; D uncertain. V was clipped by 2 bases and J by 4 bases, with 14 bases between them. The length of the CDR3 is 15 residues. Germline CDR1 SGHNT, CDR2 YYREEE (reference sequence). CDR3 amino acids: CASSFTTAASDTQYF. In DNA, the CDR3 is TGTGCCAGCAGCTTTACCACAGCAGCTTCAGATACGCAGTATTTT.

V gene TRBV4-1 combines with J gene TRBJ1-1, with a possible D match to TRBD1 (6 bases). Trimming stripped 0 bases from V and 1 base from J, with 18 bases between. Looked up from germline, CDR1 is MGHRA and CDR2 is YSYEKL. The CDR3 totals 18 residues. Here the CDR3 reads CASSQDPRGAATNTEAFF. Written as DNA, the CDR3 is TGCGCCAGCAGCCAAGATCCACGGGGGGCGGCGACGAACACTGAAGCTTTCTTT.

The chain links TRBV5-1 to TRBJ2-7, with 8 bases aligning to TRBD2. CDR3 size: 15 residues. Germline V gene lookup returns CDR1 SGHRS and CDR2 YFSETQ. The V and J ends lost 4 bases and 2 bases, in that order; junction bases with no gene match: 8. CDR3 coding DNA: TGCGCCAGCAGCCCCGGTGGTAGCGGGACCTACGAGCAGTACTTC. Translated, it gives CASSPGGSGTYEQYF.

V gene TRBV10-3 combines with J gene TRBJ1-1; possible D gene TRBD1, 5 bases. CDR3 size: 14 residues. In germline, CDR1 is ENHRY, CDR2 SYGVKD. The germline V and J ends were trimmed by 6 bases and 6 bases, with 17 bases remaining between them. CDR3 coding DNA: TGTGCCATCAGGAGATCAGGGCTTGGGGCTGAAGCTTTCTTT. Its protein product is CAIRRSGLGAEAFF.

The chain has TRBV28 and TRBJ2-7, with 7 bases fitting TRBD1. Germline values: CDR1 MDHEN, CDR2 SYDVKM. The CDR3 totals 15 residues. V gave up 3 bases and J gave up 2 bases; unmatched junction bases: 7. The CDR3: CASSLVRGSPYEQYF. As DNA, the CDR3 is TGTGCCAGCAGTTTGGTCAGGGGGAGTCCCTACGAGCAGTACTTC.

This rearrangement joins TRBV5-1 to TRBJ2-1; 10 nucleotides line up with TRBD2. Germline V gives CDR1 SGHRS, CDR2 YFSETQ. This CDR3 has 16 residues. J lost 3 bases, V lost 3 bases, and 6 bases had no gene match. CDR3 region: CASSSLSSGGYNEQFF. Written as DNA, the CDR3 is TGCGCCAGCAGCTCCCTTTCTAGCGGGGGCTACAATGAGCAGTTCTTC.

This chain links TRBV6-6 with TRBJ1-6; TRBD1 agrees at 7 bases. V trimming: 2 bases; J trimming: 12 bases; junction bases outside the gene matches: 4. Germline lookup yields CDR1 MNHNY and CDR2 SVGAGI (reference sequence). This CDR3 contains 13 residues. The CDR3 DNA reads as TGTGCCAGCAGTTACGCTGACAGGGTACCCCTCCACTTT. It is translated as CASSYADRVPLHF.